This TCR beta chain was obtained from a study of blood T cell repertoires in COVID-19. Study-level background: The cDNA or gDNA used as material had been derived from T cells, B-cell-depleted T cells, or PBMCs.

The repertoire was sequenced with immunoSEQ multiplex PCR; TCRdb's copy has only in-frame clones and lacks some. Here the sample spans 81,000 or so clones, roughly 86% being singletons. The sequenced material came from peripheral blood. This TCR came from a middle-aged man with active COVID-19.

The CDR3 here is CAWSVRGGLRGYTF. The CDR3, as DNA: TGTGCCTGGAGTGTACGTGGGGGCTTACGTGGCTACACCTTC. The chain couples TRBV30 to TRBJ1-2; D may be TRBD1 (6 bases). V lost 0 bases and J 7 bases, leaving 15 bases between the germline ends. Germline V gives CDR1 GTSNPN, CDR2 SVGIG (reference sequence). CDR3 length: 14 amino acids.